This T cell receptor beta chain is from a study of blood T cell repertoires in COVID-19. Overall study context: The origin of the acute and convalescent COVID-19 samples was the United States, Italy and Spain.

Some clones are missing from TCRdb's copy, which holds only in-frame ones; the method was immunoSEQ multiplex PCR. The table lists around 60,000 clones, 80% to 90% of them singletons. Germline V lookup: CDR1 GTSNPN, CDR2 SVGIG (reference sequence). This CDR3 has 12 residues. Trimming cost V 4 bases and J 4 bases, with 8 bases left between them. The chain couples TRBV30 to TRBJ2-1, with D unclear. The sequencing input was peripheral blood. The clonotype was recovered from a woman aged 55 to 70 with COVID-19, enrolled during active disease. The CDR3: CAWNLLYNEQFF. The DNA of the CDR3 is TGTGCCTGGAATCTGTTATACAATGAGCAGTTCTTC.